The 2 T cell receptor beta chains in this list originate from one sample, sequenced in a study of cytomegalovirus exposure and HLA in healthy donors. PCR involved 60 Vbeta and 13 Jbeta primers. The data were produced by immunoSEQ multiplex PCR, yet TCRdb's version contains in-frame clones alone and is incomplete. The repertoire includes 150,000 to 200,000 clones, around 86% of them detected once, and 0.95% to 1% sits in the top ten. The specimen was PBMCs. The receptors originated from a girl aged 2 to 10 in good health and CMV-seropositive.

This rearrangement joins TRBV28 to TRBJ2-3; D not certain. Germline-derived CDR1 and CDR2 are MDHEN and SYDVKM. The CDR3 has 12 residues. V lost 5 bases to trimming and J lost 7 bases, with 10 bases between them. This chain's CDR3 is CASSPLFHTQYF. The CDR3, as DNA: TGTGCCAGCAGTCCCCTTTTTCATACGCAGTATTTT.

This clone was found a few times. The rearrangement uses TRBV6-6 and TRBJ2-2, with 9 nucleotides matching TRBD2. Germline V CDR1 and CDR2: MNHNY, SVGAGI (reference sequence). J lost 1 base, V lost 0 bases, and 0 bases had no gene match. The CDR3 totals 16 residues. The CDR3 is CASSYSAGGNTGELFF. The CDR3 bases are TGTGCCAGCAGTTACTCAGCGGGAGGGAACACCGGGGAGCTGTTTTTT.